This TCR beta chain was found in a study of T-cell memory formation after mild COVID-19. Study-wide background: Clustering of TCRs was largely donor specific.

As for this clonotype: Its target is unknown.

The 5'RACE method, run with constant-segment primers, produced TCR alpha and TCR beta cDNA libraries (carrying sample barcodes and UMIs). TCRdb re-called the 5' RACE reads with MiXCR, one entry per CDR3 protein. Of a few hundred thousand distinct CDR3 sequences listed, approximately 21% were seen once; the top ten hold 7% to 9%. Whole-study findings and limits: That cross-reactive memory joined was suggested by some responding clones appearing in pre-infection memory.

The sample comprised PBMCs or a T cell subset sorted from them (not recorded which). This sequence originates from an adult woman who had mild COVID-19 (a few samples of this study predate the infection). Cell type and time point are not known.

The CDR3 DNA reads as TGCAGCCTGACAGGGCCTAGTAGAGAGCAGTACTTC. Translation: CSLTGPSREQYF. The chain combines TRBV20-1 with TRBJ2-7; 7 bases map to TRBD1. The length of the CDR3 is 12 residues. Germline assignment: CDR1 DFQATT and CDR2 SNEGSKA (reference sequence).